Listed here are 28 T cell receptor beta chains from one sample, sequenced in a study of blood T cell repertoires in COVID-19 (dated by TCRdb to 2019 to 2021). Libraries were built with the immunoSEQ multiplex PCR assay. The clones in this table, taken by TCRdb from immuneACCESS, are in-frame only. Not every clone is retained; where verified, under half of the shortfall comes from an unresolved V gene, and the cause of the rest is unknown. For this sample the table gives 35,000 to 45,000 clones, of which roughly 87% were detected only once. The ten largest clones represent around 20% of the sample. What was sequenced was peripheral blood. Every receptor here comes from a man between 60 and 75 years old with acute or convalescent COVID-19.

V and J are TRBV11-2 and TRBJ2-1; the D is unclear. This CDR3 contains 12 residues. The V end was cut by 2 bases, the J end by 7 bases, with 6 bases between. Germline V gene sequence: CDR1 SGHAT, CDR2 FQNNGV. The CDR3 protein is CASSLTRNEQFF. The DNA of the CDR3 is TGTGCCAGCAGCTTAACGCGGAATGAGCAGTTCTTC.

The V call is TRBV2, the J call TRBJ1-5; maybe TRBD1 (6 bases). V gave up 1 base and J gave up 3 bases, with 10 bases separating them. Germline CDR1 SNHLY, CDR2 FYNNEI. The CDR3 runs to 15 residues. The CDR3 sequence: CASSEDRAPNQPQHF. The CDR3 DNA reads as TGTGCCAGCAGTGAAGACAGGGCCCCCAATCAGCCCCAGCATTTT. Based on the CDR3 plus reference TRBV2 and TRBJ1-5, the full variable domain is EPEVTQTPSHQVTQMGQEVILRCVPISNHLYFYWYRQILGQKVEFLVSFYNNEISEKSEIFDDQFSVERPDGSNFTLKIRSTKLEDSAMYFCASSEDRAPNQPQHFGDGTRLSIL.

The chain uses TRBV5-1 and TRBJ1-1; D is possibly TRBD1 (5 bases). The CDR3 extends over 15 amino acids. The germline V gene encodes CDR1 SGHRS and CDR2 YFSETQ. V was clipped by 0 bases and J by 4 bases, with 13 bases between them. The CDR3 here is CASSLAVGPGTEAFF. CDR3 in DNA: TGCGCCAGCAGCTTGGCGGTGGGGCCGGGCACTGAAGCTTTCTTT.

The chain carries TRBV2 and TRBJ2-1, with TRBD1 matching 8 bases. Per germline, CDR1 SNHLY and CDR2 FYNNEI. The CDR3 consists of 15 residues. Trimming cost V 7 bases and J 3 bases; bases outside gene matches: 8. The CDR3 region is CASNPDRGFYNEQFF. CDR3 bases: TGTGCCAGCAACCCCGACAGGGGATTCTACAATGAGCAGTTCTTC.

This clone was observed once. This rearrangement joins TRBV18 to TRBJ1-2; D is unresolved. The CDR3 is 15 residues long. With 0 bases removed from V and 2 bases from J, the gap between germline ends came to 10 bases. Germline V gene sequence: CDR1 KGHSH, CDR2 LQKENI. As DNA, the CDR3 is TGTGCCAGCTCACCACCAATTGGAGTAAACTATGGCTACACCTTC. It encodes CASSPPIGVNYGYTF.

The chain combines TRBV5-1 with TRBJ2-5; 7 nucleotides agree with TRBD2. Germline CDR1 SGHRS, CDR2 YFSETQ. Trimming took 4 bases from V and 0 from J; bases not matched to a gene: 3. CDR3 length: 14 amino acids. The CDR3 bases are TGCGCCAGCAGCCCCGGGGGGAACCAAGAGACCCAGTACTTC. Protein product: CASSPGGNQETQYF.

The V call is TRBV7-2, the J call TRBJ2-5; TRBD1 is a possible D gene (5 bases). CDR1 is SGHTA and CDR2 is FQGNSA in the germline V gene. V shed 5 bases and J shed 9 bases, with 10 bases lying between them. The CDR3 has 11 residues. CDR3 loop: CASSVQGAQYF. The CDR3 bases are TGTGCCAGCAGCGTGCAGGGTGCCCAGTACTTC.

The rearrangement links TRBV28 to TRBJ2-2, with TRBD2 matching over 11 bases. CDR1 is MDHEN, CDR2 SYDVKM, per germline. The CDR3 covers 15 residues. With V trimmed by 3 bases and J by 7 bases, 4 bases remained unmatched. The CDR3: CASSLSSGRYGELFF. The CDR3 DNA sequence: TGTGCCAGCAGTTTGTCTAGCGGGAGGTACGGGGAGCTGTTTTTT.

The chain couples TRBV5-6 to TRBJ1-5; D not resolved. Germline CDR1 reads SGHDT; CDR2 reads YYEEEE. This CDR3 region has 15 residues. The V end lost 2 bases, the J end lost 1 base, and 10 bases lay between the germline ends. The CDR3: CASSFGIQSNQPQHF. DNA for the CDR3: TGTGCCAGCAGCTTCGGTATTCAAAGCAATCAGCCCCAGCATTTT.

This clone was counted only a few times. This chain joins TRBV5-1 and TRBJ1-1; no clear D gene. CDR1 SGHRS and CDR2 YFSETQ come from the germline V gene. This CDR3 comprises 13 residues. The V end was cut by 1 base, the J end by 4 bases, with 8 bases between. As DNA, the CDR3 is TGCGCCAGCAGCTTGTTGGCAGGCACTGAAGCTTTCTTT. Its protein is CASSLLAGTEAFF.

The V gene is TRBV28, the J gene TRBJ2-7, with a weak D call TRBD2 (6 bases). V lost 2 bases, J lost 5 bases, and 16 bases lay in between. The CDR3 has 15 amino acids. CDR1 and CDR2 from the germline V gene are MDHEN and SYDVKM. CDR3 sequence (DNA): TGTGCCAGCAGTTTAGGGGGACTCCGGCTGGACGAGCAGTACGTC. It translates to CASSLGGLRLDEQYV.

V usage is TRBV29-1 and J usage is TRBJ2-5; 14 bases match TRBD2. This CDR3 has 15 amino acids. Germline CDR1 reads SQVTM; CDR2 reads ANQGSEA. V trimming: 4 bases; J trimming: 4 bases; junction bases outside the gene matches: 5. The CDR3 bases are TGCAGCGTTGCCCGGACTAGCGGGAGGCTAGAGACCCAGTACTTC. This sequence encodes CSVARTSGRLETQYF. The variable domain in full, with the rest retrieved from reference TRBV29-1 and TRBJ2-5, is SAVISQKPSRDICQRGTSLTIQCQVDSQVTMMFWYRQQPGQSLTLIATANQGSEATYESGFVIDKFPISRPNLTFSTLTVSNMSPEDSSIYLCSVARTSGRLETQYFGPGTRLLVL.

This clone came up a few times. J is TRBJ2-1 and V is TRBV3-1 (or the pseudogene TRBV3-2); the match to TRBD2 covers 8 bases. V shed 0 bases and J 5 bases; nucleotides not matched to a gene: 6. Germline V gene sequence: CDR1 LGHDT, CDR2 YNNKEL (reference sequence). This CDR3 is 16 amino acids long. CDR3 DNA sequence: TGTGCCAGCAGCCAAGAGCTACTAGCGGTCGACAATGAGCAGTTCTTC. This sequence encodes CASSQELLAVDNEQFF.

The rearrangement uses TRBV29-1 and TRBJ2-7, with TRBD2 matching over 9 bases. The germline V gene encodes CDR1 SQVTM and CDR2 ANQGSEA. Trimming cost V 7 bases and J 3 bases; bases outside gene matches: 1. CDR3 length: 11 residues. Here the CDR3 DNA reads TGCAGCGCTAGCGGGAACTACGAGCAGTACTTC. Translating it yields CSASGNYEQYF.

CDR3 coding DNA: TGTGCCAGCAATGGGCTAACCGCTAGCACAGATACGCAGTATTTT. This translates into CASNGLTASTDTQYF. The V gene is TRBV2, the J gene TRBJ2-3; no definite D call. This CDR3 comprises 15 residues. V lost 7 bases to trimming and J lost 0 bases, with 14 bases between them. In germline, CDR1 is SNHLY, CDR2 FYNNEI.

The chain joins TRBV5-1 to TRBJ2-7; 13 bases fit TRBD2. Germline V gene data show CDR1 as SGHRS and CDR2 as YFSETQ. This CDR3 comprises 15 residues. V lost 4 bases and J lost 5; bases outside the gene matches: 6. The CDR3 spells CASSTGTSGTHEQYF. DNA for the CDR3: TGCGCCAGCAGCACAGGGACTAGCGGGACCCACGAGCAGTACTTC. The full variable domain, with the rest looked up from reference TRBV5-1 and TRBJ2-7, is KAGVTQTPRYLIKTRGQQVTLSCSPISGHRSVSWYQQTPGQGLQFLFEYFSETQRNKGNFPGRFSGRQFSNSRSEMNVSTLELGDSALYLCASSTGTSGTHEQYFGPGTRLTVT.

This clone has only one observation. This chain uses TRBV3-1 (or the pseudogene TRBV3-2) with TRBJ2-6; 8 nucleotides align to TRBD1. The trim removed 6 bases at V and 0 bases at J, leaving 7 bases unmatched. This CDR3 is built from 17 residues. Germline V gene lookup returns CDR1 LGHDT and CDR2 YNNKEL (reference sequence). For the CDR3, the DNA is TGTGCCAGCAGTCGGACAGGGACTTTCTCTGGGGCCAACGTCCTGACTTTC. It yields the protein CASSRTGTFSGANVLTF.

V usage is TRBV24-1 and J usage is TRBJ2-2, with D possibly matching TRBD2 (6 bases). Germline V gives CDR1 KGHDR, CDR2 SFDVKD. V was pared by 4 bases and J by 4 bases, with 15 bases between. The CDR3 is 16 residues long. CDR3 bases: TGTGCCACCAGTGACCCAGTTCCGGGAGCCACCGGGGAGCTGTTTTTT. Amino acids: CATSDPVPGATGELFF.

The chain combines TRBV30 with TRBJ2-3; 7 bases agree with TRBD1. The CDR3 runs 13 residues. Per the germline V gene, CDR1 is GTSNPN and CDR2 is SVGIG (reference sequence). V was pared by 7 bases and J by 1 base, with 5 bases of the junction left unmatched. The CDR3 DNA sequence: TGTGCCTTACAGGGGTTGGGCACAGATACGCAGTATTTT. The encoded protein is CALQGLGTDTQYF.

This chain uses TRBV5-1 with TRBJ1-1; tentative D call: TRBD1 (6 bases). The CDR3 totals 14 residues. The V and J ends lost 0 bases and 7 bases respectively, with 13 bases between them. CDR1 is SGHRS and CDR2 is YFSETQ in the germline V gene. The chain's CDR3 is CASSLGPGTREAFF. The CDR3 bases are TGCGCCAGCAGCTTGGGACCCGGGACACGTGAAGCTTTCTTT.

The V and J genes are TRBV7-9 and TRBJ1-1; D perhaps matches TRBD1 (6 bases). The CDR3 loop spans 13 amino acids. CDR1 is SEHNR, CDR2 FQNEAQ, per germline (reference sequence). Trimming shortened V by 7 bases and J by 5 bases, and 14 bases separated the two germline ends. Here the CDR3 DNA reads TGTGCCAGCACCAGGGGCGTGATAACTGAAGCTTTCTTT. Encoded protein: CASTRGVITEAFF.

The chain links TRBV12-3 or TRBV12-4 to TRBJ2-5; D may be TRBD2 (5 bases). V lost 5 bases and J lost 2, with 9 bases in between. The CDR3 runs to 13 residues. CDR3: CASSEAAQETQYF. The CDR3 DNA is TGTGCCAGCAGTGAAGCGGCGCAAGAGACCCAGTACTTC.

CDR3 residues: CASSLTGTSSYNEQFF. In DNA form, the CDR3 reads TGCGCCAGCAGCTTAACCGGGACTAGCTCGTACAATGAGCAGTTCTTC. The chain uses TRBV5-1 and TRBJ2-1; TRBD2 aligns across 9 bases. V dropped 2 bases and J dropped 4; count of bases not matched to a gene: 7. This CDR3 has 16 amino acids. The germline V gene encodes CDR1 SGHRS and CDR2 YFSETQ. The full variable domain, rest sourced from reference TRBV5-1 and TRBJ2-1, is KAGVTQTPRYLIKTRGQQVTLSCSPISGHRSVSWYQQTPGQGLQFLFEYFSETQRNKGNFPGRFSGRQFSNSRSEMNVSTLELGDSALYLCASSLTGTSSYNEQFFGPGTRLTVL.

The chain uses TRBV19 and TRBJ2-1; TRBD2 agrees at 11 bases. CDR1 LNHDA and CDR2 SQIVND come from the germline V gene (reference sequence). The CDR3 contains 17 residues. Unmatched junction bases numbered 6, after V lost 5 bases and J lost 0 bases. CDR3 sequence reads: CASSRLAGTSSYNEQFF. The DNA of the CDR3 is TGTGCCAGTAGTCGACTAGCGGGGACCAGCTCCTACAATGAGCAGTTCTTC. The complete variable domain, with remaining parts taken from reference TRBV19 and TRBJ2-1, reads DGGITQSPKYLFRKEGQNVTLSCEQNLNHDAMYWYRQDPGQGLRLIYYSQIVNDFQKGDIAEGYSVSREKKESFPLTVTSAQKNPTAFYLCASSRLAGTSSYNEQFFGPGTRLTVL.

CDR3 nucleotide sequence: TGTGCCACCAGTGGACAGGGACGCCAGCGGGAGATATTTAGGGATGAGCAGTTCTTC. This translates into CATSGQGRQREIFRDEQFF. The chain uses TRBV24-1 and TRBJ2-1; weak D call: TRBD2 (8 bases). Trimming stripped 5 bases from V and 8 bases from J, with 30 bases between. CDR1 and CDR2 (germline): KGHDR, SFDVKD. The CDR3 sequence is 19 residues long.

The CDR3 here is CASSPEREGRNEQFF. CDR3 coding DNA: TGCGCCAGCAGCCCGGAGCGGGAGGGCAGGAATGAGCAGTTCTTC. The chain recombines TRBV5-1 with TRBJ2-1; TRBD2 agrees at 10 bases. The V gene's germline CDR1 is SGHRS and CDR2 YFSETQ. This CDR3 is built from 15 residues. The V segment lost 4 bases and the J segment 7 bases; nucleotides outside the gene matches: 8.

The chain links TRBV5-1 to TRBJ2-1; 11 nucleotides line up with TRBD2. The length of the CDR3 is 15 residues. The ends lost 4 bases at V and 4 bases at J; junction bases unmatched: 4. The germline V gene has CDR1 SGHRS and CDR2 YFSETQ. Here the CDR3 reads CASSTGLAEYNEQFF. The CDR3 region has the DNA TGCGCCAGCAGCACGGGACTAGCGGAGTACAATGAGCAGTTCTTC. The full variable domain, rest sourced from reference TRBV5-1 and TRBJ2-1, is KAGVTQTPRYLIKTRGQQVTLSCSPISGHRSVSWYQQTPGQGLQFLFEYFSETQRNKGNFPGRFSGRQFSNSRSEMNVSTLELGDSALYLCASSTGLAEYNEQFFGPGTRLTVL.

The genes are TRBV10-2 and TRBJ1-6; a possible D gene is TRBD1 (5 bases). Germline values: CDR1 WSHSY, CDR2 SAAADI. Deletions cut 3 bases from V and 9 bases from J, with 12 bases between. This CDR3 has 14 amino acids. Here the CDR3 DNA reads TGCGCCAGCAGTGACCCAGGGATCGTTTCACCCCTCCACTTT. Encoded protein: CASSDPGIVSPLHF.